Here is one TCR beta chain with its context. Its antigen is unidentified. Compared with germline, one end of the junction differs, possibly owing to a read error. This specimen comes from a study of glioma-infiltrating T cells. Study-wide results and limits: Gliomas, especially low-grade, showed above-expected tissue-blood divergence; non-neoplastic patients showed below.

The CDR3 runs to 12 residues. Per the germline V gene, CDR1 is DFQATT and CDR2 is SNEGSKA (reference sequence). The iRepertoire nested amplicon-rescue multiplex PCR amplified TCR alpha and beta CDR3s from RNA. TCRdb recomputed calls from the multiplex PCR reads with MiXCR, one row per CDR3 protein. The sample lists more than 110,000 distinct CDR3 sequences, roughly 43% occurring once. This clonotype was obtained from a human donor with low-grade glioma or glioblastoma, undergoing nonglioma brain surgery, or in good health (not recorded which). Sequencing input: glioma tissue, nonneoplastic brain tissue, or PBMCs (not recorded which). V is TRBV20-1 and J is TRBJ1-3; TRBD1 matches 7 bases. CDR3 residues: CSAAQGGNTICF. DNA for the CDR3: TGCAGTGCAGCTCAGGGGGGAAACACCATATGTTTT.